What follows describes a single T cell receptor beta chain. The target antigen is unknown. These data belong to a study of OX40 agonist ivuxolimab in advanced cancers. Across the study: Ivuxolimab, an antibody acting as an agonist of OX40 (CD134), was used to treat patients. Dose-escalation patients were diagnosed with hepatocellular carcinoma, melanoma, renal cell cancer or head and neck cancer.

Trimming took 7 bases from V and 0 from J, leaving 13 bases between them. The CDR3 totals 14 residues. Germline V gene sequence: CDR1 MDHEN, CDR2 SYDVKM. The assay was immunoSEQ multiplex PCR, and TCRdb's table has in-frame clones only and misses some. Of around 79,000 clones in the sample, just over 85% are singletons; the top ten hold 3.5% to 5%. Patients with a history of autoimmune disease or on systemic immunosuppression were excluded. Regarding the study as a whole: Compared with CD4+, CD8+ T cells on average had more expanded clones.

Sample: CD4+ or CD8+ T cells sorted from blood, taken in a trial of the OX40 agonist ivuxolimab. The clonotype originates from an adult with an advanced solid tumor such as melanoma, head and neck, liver or kidney cancer. The chain couples TRBV28 to TRBJ2-7; D remains unclear. This chain's CDR3 is CASIRSPDSYEQYF. CDR3 nucleotides: TGTGCCAGCATCCGCTCGCCGGACTCCTACGAGCAGTACTTC.